This T cell receptor beta chain was identified during a study of cytomegalovirus exposure and HLA in healthy donors. As for the study in general: A subsequent analysis stated that the 120 or so validation repertoires were run on the same platform as the 600 to 750 first-cohort repertoires. Study outcomes and limitations: It was about 180 TCR beta chains that were listed as cytomegalovirus-associated.

Assay used: immunoSEQ multiplex PCR; TCRdb lists only in-frame clones, some missing. The sample yields fewer than 120,000 clones, 89% seen once. The CDR3 sequence is 15 residues long. The V gene end was trimmed by 1 base and the J gene end by 0 bases; junction bases not matched to a gene: 1. CDR1 and CDR2 from the germline V gene are GTSNPN and SVGIG (reference sequence). As regards this clone: What it binds is not known.

The chain is built from TRBV30 and TRBJ1-5; 9 nucleotides line up with TRBD1. This TCR derives from a woman aged 18-30 years in good health and CMV-seronegative. Sequenced material: PBMCs. Written as DNA, the CDR3 is TGTGCCTGGAGTGACAGGGGGCATAGCAATCAGCCCCAGCATTTT. Its translation is CAWSDRGHSNQPQHF.